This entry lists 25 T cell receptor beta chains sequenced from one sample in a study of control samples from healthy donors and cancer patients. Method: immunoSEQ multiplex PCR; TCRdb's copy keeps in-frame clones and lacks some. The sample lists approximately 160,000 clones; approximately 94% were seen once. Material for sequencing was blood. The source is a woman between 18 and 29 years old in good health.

In nucleotides, the CDR3 is TGTGCCAGCAGCCTAGGGGGCAGGGCGCAACTAGCCGGAAACACCATATATTTT. It specifies CASSLGGRAQLAGNTIYF. This chain connects TRBV4-2 to TRBJ1-3; 7 bases are shared with TRBD1. The germline CDR1 and CDR2 sequences are LGHNA and YNFKEQ. CDR3 length: 18 residues. Trimming cost V 4 bases and J 4 bases; bases outside gene matches: 16.

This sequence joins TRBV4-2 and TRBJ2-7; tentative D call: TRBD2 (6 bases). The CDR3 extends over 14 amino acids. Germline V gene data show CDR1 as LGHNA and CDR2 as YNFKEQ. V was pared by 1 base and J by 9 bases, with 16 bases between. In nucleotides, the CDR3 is TGTGCCAGCAGCCAAGGGGGGGAGGCTTTAAGGCAGTACTTC. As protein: CASSQGGEALRQYF.

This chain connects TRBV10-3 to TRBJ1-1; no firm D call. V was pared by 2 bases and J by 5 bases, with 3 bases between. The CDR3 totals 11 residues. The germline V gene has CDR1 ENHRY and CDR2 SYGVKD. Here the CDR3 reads CAISETTEAFF. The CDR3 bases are TGTGCCATCAGTGAGACAACTGAAGCTTTCTTT.

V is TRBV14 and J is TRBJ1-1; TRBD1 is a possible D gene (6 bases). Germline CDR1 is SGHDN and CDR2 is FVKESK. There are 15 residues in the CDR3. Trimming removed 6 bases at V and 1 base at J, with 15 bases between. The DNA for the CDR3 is TGTGCCAGCAGTCGTTACAGGGTAGCGAACACTGAAGCTTTCTTT. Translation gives CASSRYRVANTEAFF. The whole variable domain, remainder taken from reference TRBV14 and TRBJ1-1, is EAGVTQFPSHSVIEKGQTVTLRCDPISGHDNLYWYRRVMGKEIKFLLHFVKESKQDESGMPNNRFLAERTGGTYSTLKVQPAELEDSGVYFCASSRYRVANTEAFFGQGTRLTVV.

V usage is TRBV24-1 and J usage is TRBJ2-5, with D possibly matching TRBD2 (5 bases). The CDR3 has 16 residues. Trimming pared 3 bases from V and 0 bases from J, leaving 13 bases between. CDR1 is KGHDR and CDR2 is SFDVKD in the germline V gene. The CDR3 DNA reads TGTGCCACCAGTGATCCTCGATGGAGGAACCAAGAGACCCAGTACTTC. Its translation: CATSDPRWRNQETQYF.

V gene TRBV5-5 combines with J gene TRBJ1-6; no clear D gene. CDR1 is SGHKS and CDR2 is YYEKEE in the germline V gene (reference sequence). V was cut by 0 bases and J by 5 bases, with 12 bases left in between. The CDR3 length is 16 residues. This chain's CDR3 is CASSLETAINNSPLHF. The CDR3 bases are TGTGCCAGCAGCTTGGAAACAGCAATTAATAATTCACCCCTCCACTTT.

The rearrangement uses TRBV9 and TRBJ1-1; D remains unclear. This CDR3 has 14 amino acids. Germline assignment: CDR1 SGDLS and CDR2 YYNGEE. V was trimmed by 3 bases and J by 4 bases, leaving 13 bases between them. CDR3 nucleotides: TGTGCCAGCAGCGAGGGCCACCCGGGCACTGAAGCTTTCTTT. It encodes CASSEGHPGTEAFF.

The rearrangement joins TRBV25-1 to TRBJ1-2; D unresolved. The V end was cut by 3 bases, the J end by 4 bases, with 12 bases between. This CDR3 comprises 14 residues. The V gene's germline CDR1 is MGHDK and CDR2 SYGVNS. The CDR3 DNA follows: TGTGCCAGCAGTGAGTTCATCGAGGGCTATGGCTACACCTTC. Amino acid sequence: CASSEFIEGYGYTF.

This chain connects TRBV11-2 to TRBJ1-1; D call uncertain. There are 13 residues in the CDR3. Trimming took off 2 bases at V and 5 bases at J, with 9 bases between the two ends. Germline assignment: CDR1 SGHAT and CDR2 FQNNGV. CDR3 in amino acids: CASSLTVGTEAFF. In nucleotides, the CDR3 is TGTGCCAGCAGCTTAACGGTAGGAACTGAAGCTTTCTTT.

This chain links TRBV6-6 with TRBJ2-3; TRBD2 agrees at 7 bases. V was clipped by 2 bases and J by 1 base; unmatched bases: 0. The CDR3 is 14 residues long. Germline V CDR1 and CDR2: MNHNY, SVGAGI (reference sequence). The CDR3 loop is CASSYRGGTDTQYF. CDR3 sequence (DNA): TGTGCCAGCAGTTACCGGGGGGGCACAGATACGCAGTATTTT.

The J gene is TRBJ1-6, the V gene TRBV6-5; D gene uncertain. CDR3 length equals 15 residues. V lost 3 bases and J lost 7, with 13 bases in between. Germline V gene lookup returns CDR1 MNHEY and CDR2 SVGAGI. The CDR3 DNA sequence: TGTGCCAGCAGTTATTCGGGCGGCGAAAATTCACCCCTCCACTTT. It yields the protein CASSYSGGENSPLHF.

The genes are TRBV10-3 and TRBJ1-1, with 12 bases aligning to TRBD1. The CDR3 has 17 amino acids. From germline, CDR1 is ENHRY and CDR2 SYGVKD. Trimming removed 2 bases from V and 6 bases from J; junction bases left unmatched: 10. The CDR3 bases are TGTGCCATCAGTGAGGGCGGGACAGGGGGCGCAAGGCCTGAAGCTTTCTTT. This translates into CAISEGGTGGARPEAFF.

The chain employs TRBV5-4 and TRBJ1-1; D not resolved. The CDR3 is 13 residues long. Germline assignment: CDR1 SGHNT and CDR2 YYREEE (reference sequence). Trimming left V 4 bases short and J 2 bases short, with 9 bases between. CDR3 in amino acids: CASSGRSNTEAFF. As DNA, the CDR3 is TGTGCCAGCAGCGGACGAAGTAACACTGAAGCTTTCTTT.

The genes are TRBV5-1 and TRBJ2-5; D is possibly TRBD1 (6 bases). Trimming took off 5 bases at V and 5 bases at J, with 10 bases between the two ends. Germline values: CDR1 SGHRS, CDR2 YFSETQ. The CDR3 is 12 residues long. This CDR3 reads CASSTGLETQYF. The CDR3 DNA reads TGCGCCAGCAGTACAGGGTTGGAGACCCAGTACTTC.

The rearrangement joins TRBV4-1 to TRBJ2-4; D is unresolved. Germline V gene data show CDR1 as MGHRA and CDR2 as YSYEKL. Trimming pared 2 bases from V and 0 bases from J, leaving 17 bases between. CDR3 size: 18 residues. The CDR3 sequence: CASSQLLRVLLAKNIQYF. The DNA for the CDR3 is TGCGCCAGCAGCCAACTCCTACGTGTCCTTTTAGCCAAAAACATTCAGTACTTC.

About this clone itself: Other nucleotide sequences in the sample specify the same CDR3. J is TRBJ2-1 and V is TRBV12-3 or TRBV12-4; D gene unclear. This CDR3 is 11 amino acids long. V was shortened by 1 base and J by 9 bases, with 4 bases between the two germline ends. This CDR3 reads CASSLGAEQFF. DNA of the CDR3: TGTGCCAGCAGTTTAGGAGCTGAGCAGTTCTTC.

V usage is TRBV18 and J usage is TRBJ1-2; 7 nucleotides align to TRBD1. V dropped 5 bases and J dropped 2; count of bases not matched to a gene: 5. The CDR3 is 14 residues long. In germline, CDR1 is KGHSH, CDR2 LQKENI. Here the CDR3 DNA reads TGTGCCAGCTCATCGATGACAGGGAACTATGGCTACACCTTC. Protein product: CASSSMTGNYGYTF.

The CDR3 loop is CASSEVVGGNTGELFF. The CDR3 nucleotides read TGTGCCAGCAGTGAAGTTGTAGGGGGCAACACCGGGGAGCTGTTTTTT. The chain combines TRBV6-1 with TRBJ2-2; TRBD1 matches at 7 bases. J was trimmed by 2 bases and V by 1 base; bases with no gene match: 4. This CDR3 has 16 residues. Germline V gene sequence: CDR1 MNHNS, CDR2 SASEGT.

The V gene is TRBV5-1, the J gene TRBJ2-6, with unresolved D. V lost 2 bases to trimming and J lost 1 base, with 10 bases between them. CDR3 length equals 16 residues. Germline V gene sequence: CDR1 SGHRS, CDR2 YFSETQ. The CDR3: CASSLTVVSGANVLTF. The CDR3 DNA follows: TGCGCCAGCAGCTTAACCGTAGTATCTGGGGCCAACGTCCTGACTTTC.

CDR3 coding DNA: TGCGCCAGCAGCTTGGAAAGCGATGGCTACACCTTC. It yields the protein CASSLESDGYTF. J is TRBJ1-2 and V is TRBV5-1, with D unresolved. Germline values: CDR1 SGHRS, CDR2 YFSETQ. Trimming pared 0 bases from V and 6 bases from J, leaving 6 bases between. The CDR3 contains 12 residues.

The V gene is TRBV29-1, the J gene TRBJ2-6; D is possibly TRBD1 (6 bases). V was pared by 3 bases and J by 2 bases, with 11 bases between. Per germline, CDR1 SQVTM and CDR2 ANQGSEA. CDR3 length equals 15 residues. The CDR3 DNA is TGCAGCGTTGATATGGGGGCGGCTGGGGCCAACGTCCTGACTTTC. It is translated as CSVDMGAAGANVLTF.

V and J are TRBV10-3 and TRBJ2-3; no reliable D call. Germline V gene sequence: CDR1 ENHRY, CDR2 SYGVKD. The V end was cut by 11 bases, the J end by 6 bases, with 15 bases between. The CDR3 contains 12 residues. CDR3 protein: CASTERTDTQYF. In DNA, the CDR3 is TGTGCCTCTACGGAGAGAACCGATACGCAGTATTTT.

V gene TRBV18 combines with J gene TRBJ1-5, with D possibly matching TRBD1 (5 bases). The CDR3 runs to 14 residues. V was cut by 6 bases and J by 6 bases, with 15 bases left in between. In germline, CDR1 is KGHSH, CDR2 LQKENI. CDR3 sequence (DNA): TGTGCCAGCTCCCTGGCGGGGCACAGTCAGCCCCAGCATTTT. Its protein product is CASSLAGHSQPQHF. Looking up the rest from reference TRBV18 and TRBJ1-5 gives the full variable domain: NAGVMQNPRHLVRRRGQEARLRCSPMKGHSHVYWYRQLPEEGLKFMVYLQKENIIDESGMPKERFSAEFPKEGPSILRIQQVVRGDSAAYFCASSLAGHSQPQHFGDGTRLSIL.

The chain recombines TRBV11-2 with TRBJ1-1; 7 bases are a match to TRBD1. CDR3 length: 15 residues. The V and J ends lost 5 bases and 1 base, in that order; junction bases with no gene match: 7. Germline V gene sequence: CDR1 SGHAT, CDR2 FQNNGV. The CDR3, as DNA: TGTGCCAGCAGCCATTTGAGGGACAGGAACACTGAAGCTTTCTTT. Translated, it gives CASSHLRDRNTEAFF.

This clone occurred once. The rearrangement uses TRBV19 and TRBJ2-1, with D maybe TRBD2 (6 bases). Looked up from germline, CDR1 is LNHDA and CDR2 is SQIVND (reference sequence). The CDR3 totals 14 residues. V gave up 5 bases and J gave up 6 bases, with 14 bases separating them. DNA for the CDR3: TGTGCCAGTAGTCGGCCGGGACTTCCCAATGAGCAGTTCTTC. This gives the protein CASSRPGLPNEQFF.